These T cell receptor beta chains were read from a single sample in a study of blood T cell dynamics during melanoma immunotherapy. Generated by immunoSEQ multiplex PCR, the TCRdb table keeps only in-frame clones and is missing some. This table has about 15,000 clones, roughly 80% appearing once. This sample comprised blood, obtained from a patient treated with checkpoint blockade. The receptors derive from a human donor with melanoma. The CDR3 runs from the conserved cysteine through the conserved F or W. A D gene is named only where the DNA matches it firmly. Clone size, where shown, is once, few, many, or a class for clones that have expanded.

v_gene	abundance	d_gene	j_gene	CDR3nt	CDR3aa
TRBV7-2	once	-	TRBJ1-5	TGTGCCAGCAGCTTAGCAGGGGGTAATCAGCCCCAGCATTTT	CASSLAGGNQPQHF
TRBV28	once	-	TRBJ1-2	TGTGCCAGCAGTTTTGCCGGGATTGGTGGCTACACCTTC	CASSFAGIGGYTF
TRBV27	-	-	TRBJ2-3	TGTGCCAGCAGTTTTAATGGCCCTACTTCCACAGATACGCAGTATTTT	CASSFNGPTSTDTQYF
TRBV7-2	-	TRBD1	TRBJ1-2	TGTGCCAGCAGCTCTTCGGAATGGACAGGTCTGAGCGGCTACACCTTC	CASSSSEWTGLSGYTF
TRBV11-3	-	-	TRBJ2-7	TGTGCCAGCAGCCACAGTGGAAATCCTCCCTACGAGCAGTACTTC	CASSHSGNPPYEQYF
TRBV2	-	TRBD2	TRBJ2-7	TGTGCCAGCAGTCAGATTAGCGGGACTAGCGGGAGTGACGGGCAGTACTTC	CASSQISGTSGSDGQYF
TRBV11-2	-	TRBD2	TRBJ2-1	TGTGCCAGCAGCTTGAGACTAGCGGAAGACAATGAGCAGTTCTTC	CASSLRLAEDNEQFF
TRBV2	-	-	TRBJ2-3	TGTGCCAGCAGTGGACCAGCCACAGGGTCTAGCACAGATACGCAGTATTTT	CASSGPATGSSTDTQYF
TRBV7-2	-	TRBD1	TRBJ2-7	TGTGCCAGCCGCGTTTCAGGGGGAACCTACGAGCAGTACTTC	CASRVSGGTYEQYF
TRBV28	-	TRBD2	TRBJ2-1	TGTGCCAGCAGTAGACTAGCGGGAGGGAGTAATGAGCAGTTCTTC	CASSRLAGGSNEQFF
TRBV13	-	TRBD1	TRBJ2-7	TGTGCCAGCAGCTTGTTAAAGGACAGGAACTCCTACGAGCAGTACTTC	CASSLLKDRNSYEQYF
TRBV7-8	-	-	TRBJ2-1	TGTGCCAGCAGCTTAGTGGCGGGAAGGGATTTCTACAATGAGCAGTTCTTC	CASSLVAGRDFYNEQFF
TRBV5-1	-	TRBD1	TRBJ1-1	TGCGCCAGCAGCTTGCGGGACAGGGCTGCTGAAGCTTTCTTT	CASSLRDRAAEAFF
TRBV23-1	-	TRBD1	TRBJ1-5	TGCGCCAGCAGTCTCCGGGACAGACATCAGCCCCAGCATTTT	CASSLRDRHQPQHF
TRBV6-6	-	TRBD2	TRBJ2-1	TGTGCCAGCAGTTCACAAGCGGGATACAATGAGCAGTTCTTC	CASSSQAGYNEQFF
TRBV7-2	-	TRBD2	TRBJ2-3	TGTGCCAGCAGCATGACTAGCGGAATTCCAGATACGCAGTATTTT	CASSMTSGIPDTQYF
TRBV4-3	-	-	TRBJ2-1	TGCGCCAGCAGCCAAGATCTTGGGGGGAGGAACAATGAGCAGTTCTTC	CASSQDLGGRNNEQFF
TRBV9	-	TRBD2	TRBJ2-1	TGTGCCAGCAGCGTAGGGGTAACGGGAGGTTACAATGAGCAGTTCTTC	CASSVGVTGGYNEQFF
TRBV13	-	TRBD2	TRBJ2-3	TGTGCCAGCAGCCAAGAGGGACTAGCGGGAGTAGGGACAGATACGCAGTATTTT	CASSQEGLAGVGTDTQYF
TRBV19	few	-	TRBJ2-5	TGTGCCAGTAGTAAGACGGGGACCCAGTACTTC	CASSKTGTQYF
TRBV5-6	-	TRBD1	TRBJ2-5	TGTGCCAGCAGCGGTGGACAGGGAAGAGAGACCCAGTACTTC	CASSGGQGRETQYF
TRBV19	-	TRBD1	TRBJ2-5	TGTGCCAGTAGTCCCGGACAGGGGGCAGCAGGAGAGACCCAGTACTTC	CASSPGQGAAGETQYF
TRBV7-6	-	TRBD1	TRBJ1-4	TGTGCCAGCAGCCCACGGACAGGGGGCCCTATTAATGAAAAACTGTTTTTT	CASSPRTGGPINEKLFF
TRBV7-8	-	-	TRBJ2-7	TGTGCCAGCAGCCGTAGGGGGTTCGGGTACGAGCAGTACTTC	CASSRRGFGYEQYF
TRBV28	-	TRBD1	TRBJ2-3	TGTGCCAGCAGTCCCCGGACAGGGCTCCCTAGCACAGATACGCAGTATTTT	CASSPRTGLPSTDTQYF
TRBV7-9	-	-	TRBJ2-7	TGTGCCAGCAGCTTGCCAGGGAGATACGAGCAGTACTTC	CASSLPGRYEQYF
TRBV20-1	-	-	TRBJ2-7	TGCAGTGCTGCCCTTTCTAGCGAGCAGTACTTC	CSAALSSEQYF
TRBV28	medium-sized	-	TRBJ2-1	TGTGCCACAAAGGGGATCTACAATGAGCAGTTCTTC	CATKGIYNEQFF
TRBV27	-	TRBD1	TRBJ1-5	TGTGCCAGCCAACTACAGGGGACAGGGCAGCCCCAGCATTTT	CASQLQGTGQPQHF
TRBV28	-	TRBD2	TRBJ2-1	TGTGCCAGCAGTTTATCCCTCCAAAGCACGGGACTAGCGGGAGGTACCTACAATGAGCAGTTCTTC	CASSLSLQSTGLAGGTYNEQFF
TRBV28	once	-	TRBJ1-2	TGTGCCAGCAGGATCAAAGGGGGGGCGCTTTTTCTAGGTGGCTACACCTTC	CASRIKGGALFLGGYTF
TRBV5-5	-	TRBD1	TRBJ2-1	TGTGCCAGCAGCTGGAGCCCACCGGGACAGCAATACAATGAGCAGTTCTTC	CASSWSPPGQQYNEQFF
TRBV27	-	-	TRBJ2-5	TGTGCCAGCAGTTTCCGAACGGACGGAGGTGGGGAGACCCAGTACTTC	CASSFRTDGGGETQYF
TRBV10-3	-	-	TRBJ2-1	TGTGCCATCATGTCTGTAAGGGCCGGGAATGAGCAGTTCTTC	CAIMSVRAGNEQFF
TRBV5-1	once	-	TRBJ2-2	TGCGCCAGCAGCTTGGTTCCAGGGAGAGGTGGCGTGGGAAACACCGGGGAGCTGTTTTTT	CASSLVPGRGGVGNTGELFF
TRBV28	-	-	TRBJ2-5	TGTGCCAGCAGGACCACTCAGGAGACCCAGTACTTC	CASRTTQETQYF
TRBV6-5	-	TRBD1	TRBJ2-7	TGTGCCAGCAGTACACTACAGGGGCACGAGCAGTACTTC	CASSTLQGHEQYF
TRBV19	few	-	TRBJ1-1	TGTGCCAGTAGTACAGGAGGGGACACTGAAGCTTTCTTT	CASSTGGDTEAFF
TRBV2	-	TRBD1	TRBJ2-1	TGTGCCAGCAGTCAAGGACAGGGGGTCTACAATGAGCAGTTCTTC	CASSQGQGVYNEQFF
TRBV20-1	medium-sized	-	TRBJ2-5	TGCAGTGCTAGCAAAGGCCAGACCCAGTACTTC	CSASKGQTQYF
TRBV9	few	-	TRBJ1-1	TGTGCCAGCAGCGTAGTTGATTTAGGGGGGACTGAAGCTTTCTTT	CASSVVDLGGTEAFF
TRBV9	-	-	TRBJ2-2	TGTGCCAGCAGCGAGGGGGGCGTAATGAACACCGGGGAGCTGTTTTTT	CASSEGGVMNTGELFF
TRBV11-3	once	TRBD2	TRBJ2-1	TGTGCCAGCAGCTCGGGACTAGCGGTATACAATGAGCAGTTCTTC	CASSSGLAVYNEQFF
TRBV19	once	-	TRBJ1-1	TGTGCCAGTAGGCCAGGGTCGGTGAACACTGAAGCTTTCTTT	CASRPGSVNTEAFF
TRBV7-2	-	TRBD2	TRBJ2-2	TGTGCCAGCAGACCCCCGGCGGGAGTCGGGGAGCTGTTTTTT	CASRPPAGVGELFF
TRBV6-6	-	TRBD2	TRBJ2-1	TGTGCCAGCAGCTACGGGACTAGCGGGAGGAATGAGCAGTTCTTC	CASSYGTSGRNEQFF
TRBV2	-	-	TRBJ2-2	TGTGCCAGCAGTAATAGCGGAACCACCGGGGAGCTGTTTTTT	CASSNSGTTGELFF
TRBV7-3	few	TRBD2	TRBJ2-2	TGTGCCAGCAGTTCGACTAGCGGGGGCAACACCGGGGAGCTGTTTTTT	CASSSTSGGNTGELFF
TRBV29-1	-	-	TRBJ1-1	TGCAGCGTTGATGAGGTTCCTGAAGCTTTCTTT	CSVDEVPEAFF
TRBV7-7	-	-	TRBJ2-1	TGTGCTAGCAGCTTAGCGGAGCGAGGTGAGCAGTTCTTC	CASSLAERGEQFF
TRBV7-2	-	-	TRBJ2-7	TGTGCCAGCAGCTTAGGCGCGGAAAGGGCCGAGCAGTACTTC	CASSLGAERAEQYF
TRBV6-4	few	TRBD1	TRBJ2-2	TGTGCCAACGTAAGGACAGGGATCACCGGGGAGCTGTTTTTT	CANVRTGITGELFF
TRBV28	few	TRBD1	TRBJ2-7	TGTGCCAGCAGTGCCCCCCCGGGACAGAGCTCCTACGAGCAGTACTTC	CASSAPPGQSSYEQYF
TRBV4-2	-	-	TRBJ2-7	TGTGCCAGCAGCCGGGATAGCCACGAGCAGTACTTC	CASSRDSHEQYF
TRBV9	-	TRBD2	TRBJ2-1	TGTGCCAGCAGCGATATGGGACTAGCGGGAGTAGAGCAGTTCTTC	CASSDMGLAGVEQFF
TRBV19	-	TRBD2	TRBJ2-7	TGTGCCAGGCCGATAGCGGGAGGACCAACCTACGAGCAGTACTTC	CARPIAGGPTYEQYF
TRBV5-1	few	-	TRBJ2-3	TGCGCCAGCAGCAAGGAGGGCCAGGATACAGATACGCAGTATTTT	CASSKEGQDTDTQYF